The 29 T cell receptor beta chains listed next were all sequenced from one sample in a study of shared clonotypes between healthy human individuals. Sequencing was performed with immunoSEQ multiplex PCR; in TCRdb, only in-frame clones are kept and a portion is missing. This table holds some 2.1 million clones, around 96% found once. CD8 cells regarded as naive lacked CD45RO, were positively chosen for CCR7, and omitted terminally differentiated effector memory CD45RA+ cells. The source material was naive CD8+ T cells sorted from blood. These receptors came from a man younger than 35 in good health.

V is TRBV27 and J is TRBJ2-3; tentative D call: TRBD1 (5 bases). Trimming cost V 2 bases and J 3 bases, with 15 bases left between them. This CDR3 contains 16 residues. Germline-derived CDR1 and CDR2 are MNHEY and SMNVEV (reference sequence). The CDR3 reads CASSLGAAQATDTQYF. The CDR3 DNA follows: TGTGCCAGCAGTTTAGGGGCGGCCCAGGCAACAGATACGCAGTATTTT.

The chain uses TRBV6-5 and TRBJ1-5; D remains ambiguous. Germline V CDR1 and CDR2: MNHEY, SVGAGI. Trimming removed 6 bases from V and 0 bases from J, with 6 bases in between. The CDR3 is made up of 13 amino acids. CDR3 DNA sequence: TGTGCCAGCAGCCCGCTTAGCAATCAGCCCCAGCATTTT. This gives the protein CASSPLSNQPQHF.

CDR3 DNA sequence: TGTGCCAGCAGCTTTGGGCCCGGTGCCACAGATACGCAGTATTTT. This translates into CASSFGPGATDTQYF. This chain joins TRBV7-9 and TRBJ2-3; no firm D call. The CDR3 loop spans 15 amino acids. CDR1 SEHNR and CDR2 FQNEAQ come from the germline V gene (reference sequence). Trimming removed 3 bases at V and 2 bases at J, with 12 bases between.

The chain is built from TRBV10-3 and TRBJ2-2; 13 bases match TRBD2. Germline trimming cut 5 bases from V and 2 bases from J; bases unmatched to any gene: 8. The CDR3 spans 18 residues. CDR1 and CDR2 from the germline V gene are ENHRY and SYGVKD. CDR3 sequence reads: CAISPPLAGGPNTGELFF. CDR3 DNA sequence: TGTGCCATCAGTCCCCCACTAGCGGGGGGGCCCAACACCGGGGAGCTGTTTTTT.

V usage is TRBV11-2 and J usage is TRBJ1-1; D is perhaps TRBD1 (5 bases). The CDR3 contains 14 residues. Looked up from germline, CDR1 is SGHAT and CDR2 is FQNNGV. The V end lost 6 bases, the J end lost 1 base, and 12 bases lay between the germline ends. CDR3 residues: CASRIVGGNTEAFF. DNA of the CDR3: TGTGCCAGCAGGATCGTCGGGGGGAACACTGAAGCTTTCTTT.

The rearrangement joins TRBV4-3 to TRBJ2-1, with no clear D. The V end was cut by 0 bases, the J end by 11 bases, with 17 bases between. The CDR3 has 15 residues. Germline assignment: CDR1 LGHNA and CDR2 YSLEER. CDR3 in DNA: TGCGCCAGCAGCCAAGATCTATTGGGCCGTGCAAAGCAGTTCTTC. Amino acid sequence: CASSQDLLGRAKQFF.

The gene calls are TRBV6-1 and TRBJ1-1, with a tentative D call TRBD1 (5 bases). The CDR3 spans 18 residues. Germline loops: CDR1 MNHNS, CDR2 SASEGT. Trimming cost V 2 bases and J 1 base, with 20 bases left between them. CDR3 nucleotide sequence: TGTGCCAGCAGTGAAAAAGCTGGTGGCTGGGGGTGGAACACTGAAGCTTTCTTT. Amino acid sequence: CASSEKAGGWGWNTEAFF.

The chain recombines TRBV7-9 with TRBJ2-1, with 11 bases lining up with TRBD2. Germline V gene data show CDR1 as SEHNR and CDR2 as FQNEAQ (reference sequence). Trimming cost V 6 bases and J 6 bases; bases outside gene matches: 10. The CDR3 is 16 residues long. The CDR3 DNA follows: TGTGCCAGCAGTTTCCCGACTAGCGGGGCTCTCAATGAGCAGTTCTTC. It is translated as CASSFPTSGALNEQFF.

On this clone: The sample contains more than one DNA sequence encoding this CDR3. The genes are TRBV28 and TRBJ1-5; TRBD1 might be the D (5 bases). This CDR3 has 15 residues. The germline V and J ends were trimmed by 5 bases and 1 base, with 12 bases remaining between them. Germline V CDR1 and CDR2: MDHEN, SYDVKM. In DNA form, the CDR3 reads TGTGCCAGCAGTCTCTTGGGGGGGAGCAATCAGCCCCAGCATTTT. Encoded protein: CASSLLGGSNQPQHF.

The rearrangement uses TRBV6-1 and TRBJ2-3; D uncertain. V was pared by 6 bases and J by 6 bases, with 7 bases between. CDR1 and CDR2 from the germline V gene are MNHNS and SASEGT. This CDR3 has 11 amino acids. Written as DNA, the CDR3 is TGTGCCAGCAGAGACGGGGATACGCAGTATTTT. It codes for CASRDGDTQYF.

This chain connects TRBV11-2 to TRBJ1-6; no reliable D call. Germline loops: CDR1 SGHAT, CDR2 FQNNGV. The CDR3 extends over 16 amino acids. V was shortened by 4 bases and J by 9 bases, with 19 bases between the two germline ends. The CDR3 reads CASSSRPGLEGSPLHF. CDR3 coding DNA: TGTGCCAGCAGCTCTCGCCCTGGGTTGGAGGGTTCACCCCTCCACTTT. Full variable domain (missing parts from reference TRBV11-2 and TRBJ1-6): EAGVAQSPRYKIIEKRQSVAFWCNPISGHATLYWYQQILGQGPKLLIQFQNNGVVDDSQLPKDRFSAERLKGVDSTLKIQPAKLEDSAVYLCASSSRPGLEGSPLHFGNGTRLTVT.

The V and J genes are TRBV28 and TRBJ1-1, with 9 bases matching TRBD1. Germline-derived CDR1 and CDR2 are MDHEN and SYDVKM. Germline trimming cut 10 bases from V and 1 base from J; bases unmatched to any gene: 7. The CDR3 covers 14 residues. The CDR3 DNA reads as TGTGCCACCACCGACAGGGGGGGGAACACTGAAGCTTTCTTT. This codes for CATTDRGGNTEAFF.

The chain uses TRBV2 and TRBJ1-2, with a possible D match to TRBD1 (5 bases). This CDR3 comprises 14 residues. Germline V CDR1 and CDR2: SNHLY, FYNNEI. V was cut by 0 bases and J by 7 bases, with 12 bases left in between. CDR3 nucleotide sequence: TGTGCCAGCAGTGAAGCTTCAGGGAATAGTGGCTACACCTTC. Protein sequence: CASSEASGNSGYTF.

This clone has a single count. This chain links TRBV7-9 with TRBJ2-7, with TRBD2 matching 8 bases. Per the germline V gene, CDR1 is SEHNR and CDR2 is FQNEAQ (reference sequence). V was pared by 5 bases and J by 4 bases, with 10 bases of the junction left unmatched. This CDR3 spans 15 amino acids. Here the CDR3 reads CASSQTTSELYEQYF. As DNA, the CDR3 is TGTGCCAGCAGCCAAACGACTAGCGAGCTTTACGAGCAGTACTTC.

This chain uses TRBV4-1 with TRBJ2-7; D is ambiguous. The CDR3 sequence is 12 residues long. Germline V lookup: CDR1 MGHRA, CDR2 YSYEKL. V was trimmed by 0 bases and J by 5 bases, leaving 5 bases between them. Here the CDR3 DNA reads TGCGCCAGCAGCCAAGAGGAAGACGAGCAGTACTTC. This gives the protein CASSQEEDEQYF.

The rearrangement uses TRBV9 and TRBJ2-1, with D possibly being TRBD2 (7 bases). The germline V and J ends were trimmed by 4 bases and 8 bases, with 16 bases remaining between them. The CDR3 extends over 14 amino acids. The germline V gene has CDR1 SGDLS and CDR2 YYNGEE. As DNA, the CDR3 is TGTGCCAGCAGCCCATGGGGGGGCCGGGATGAGCAGTTCTTC. It translates to CASSPWGGRDEQFF.

This clone was detected once. V gene TRBV6-1 combines with J gene TRBJ1-5, with a weak D call TRBD1 (6 bases). Germline lookup yields CDR1 MNHNS and CDR2 SASEGT. CDR3 size: 16 residues. Deletions cut 3 bases from V and 0 bases from J, with 12 bases between. The CDR3 is CASSELDSYSNQPQHF. In DNA, the CDR3 is TGTGCCAGCAGTGAGCTGGACAGTTATAGCAATCAGCCCCAGCATTTT.

This sequence joins TRBV11-2 and TRBJ2-5; D is uncertain. Trimming cost V 5 bases and J 5 bases, with 9 bases left between them. The CDR3 runs 12 residues. Germline V gene sequence: CDR1 SGHAT, CDR2 FQNNGV. Here the CDR3 reads CASSPYSETQYF. DNA for the CDR3: TGTGCCAGCAGCCCATATTCGGAGACCCAGTACTTC.

This chain links TRBV27 with TRBJ2-3, with TRBD1 matching 9 bases. CDR3 length equals 15 residues. The V and J ends lost 3 bases and 3 bases, in that order; junction bases with no gene match: 4. Per the germline V gene, CDR1 is MNHEY and CDR2 is SMNVEV (reference sequence). The CDR3: CASSLRGTGTDTQYF. CDR3 DNA sequence: TGTGCCAGCAGTTTGAGGGGGACAGGGACAGATACGCAGTATTTT.

Concerning this clone: The sample carries other DNA sequences with the same CDR3. The chain is built from TRBV10-3 and TRBJ1-3, with unresolved D. Germline V gene sequence: CDR1 ENHRY, CDR2 SYGVKD. The CDR3 has 14 residues. Trimming cost V 3 bases and J 0 bases, with 6 bases left between them. The CDR3 protein is CAISDPGSGNTIYF. The CDR3, as DNA: TGTGCCATCAGTGATCCCGGCTCTGGAAACACCATATATTTT.

This chain joins TRBV15 and TRBJ1-2; D is perhaps TRBD1 (5 bases). V lost 4 bases, J lost 8 bases, and 17 bases lay in between. The CDR3 extends over 14 amino acids. Germline V gene lookup returns CDR1 LNHNV and CDR2 YYDKDF (reference sequence). CDR3 nucleotide sequence: TGTGCCACCAGCAACTTGGACACCTGGTGGGGCTACACCTTC. It is translated as CATSNLDTWWGYTF.

The chain employs TRBV7-6 and TRBJ2-5, with D perhaps matching TRBD2 (5 bases). The V gene's germline CDR1 is SGHVS and CDR2 FNYEAQ. V was pared by 0 bases and J by 8 bases, with 19 bases between. The CDR3 covers 16 residues. Here the CDR3 DNA reads TGTGCCAGCAGCTTAGCGCGGGTCGGGATACGCGACACCCAGTACTTC. Protein sequence: CASSLARVGIRDTQYF.

The chain recombines TRBV5-6 with TRBJ2-3; 8 nucleotides match TRBD1. Trimming took 3 bases from V and 0 from J; bases not matched to a gene: 3. Germline values: CDR1 SGHDT, CDR2 YYEEEE. The CDR3 is 15 residues long. As DNA, the CDR3 is TGTGCCAGCAGCTCCCGGGACAGGAGCACAGATACGCAGTATTTT. Its translation: CASSSRDRSTDTQYF.

The chain couples TRBV28 to TRBJ2-7, with D perhaps assigned TRBD1 or TRBD2 (5 bases each). CDR3 length: 15 amino acids. Trimming stripped 4 bases from V and 6 bases from J, with 19 bases between. Germline CDR1 reads MDHEN; CDR2 reads SYDVKM. In DNA, the CDR3 is TGTGCCAGCAGTTCGGACCGGGACCTCTCGAGCGAGCAGTACTTC. Protein product: CASSSDRDLSSEQYF.

This clone was seen only once. V and J are TRBV6-1 and TRBJ2-5; 7 positions agree with TRBD2. This CDR3 is built from 14 residues. Germline V gene lookup returns CDR1 MNHNS and CDR2 SASEGT. Trimming cost V 6 bases and J 5 bases; bases outside gene matches: 9. CDR3 in amino acids: CASRELAIGETQYF. The CDR3 DNA reads TGTGCCAGCAGGGAACTAGCGATCGGGGAGACCCAGTACTTC.

V and J are TRBV11-2 and TRBJ2-7, with D possibly being TRBD1 (6 bases). V dropped 3 bases and J dropped 1 base, with 10 bases sitting between them. The CDR3 extends over 14 amino acids. From germline, CDR1 is SGHAT and CDR2 FQNNGV. This chain's CDR3 is CASSFTRGSYEQYF. Here the CDR3 DNA reads TGTGCCAGCAGCTTTACCAGGGGTTCCTACGAGCAGTACTTC.

As DNA, the CDR3 is TGTGCCAGCAGTTTTCGAGGGCAGCCCCAGCATTTT. It encodes CASSFRGQPQHF. This rearrangement joins TRBV27 to TRBJ1-5; D call uncertain. Germline CDR1 is MNHEY and CDR2 is SMNVEV (reference sequence). The CDR3 is 12 amino acids. The V end was cut by 3 bases, the J end by 7 bases, with 7 bases between.

The gene calls are TRBV9 and TRBJ1-2; D is undetermined. The CDR3 has 15 amino acids. CDR1 and CDR2 (germline): SGDLS, YYNGEE. Between the trimmed V and J ends, which lost 4 bases and 4 bases, there was a span of 17 bases. The CDR3 nucleotides read TGTGCCAGCAGCCAAACACCTTCGGGCGGCTATGGCTACACCTTC. Amino acid sequence: CASSQTPSGGYGYTF. Full variable domain (missing parts from reference TRBV9 and TRBJ1-2): DSGVTQTPKHLITATGQRVTLRCSPRSGDLSVYWYQQSLDQGLQFLIQYYNGEERAKGNILERFSAQQFPDLHSELNLSSLELGDSALYFCASSQTPSGGYGYTFGSGTRLTVV.

The V and J genes are TRBV5-8 and TRBJ1-3; 10 bases are shared with TRBD1. Germline CDR1 reads SGHTS; CDR2 reads YDEGEE. The CDR3 runs to 16 residues. V gave up 5 bases and J gave up 5 bases; unmatched junction bases: 10. The CDR3 nucleotides are TGTGCCAGCAGTACCCCCCGGGACAGGGGTAGAAACACCATATATTTT. It translates to CASSTPRDRGRNTIYF.